The 2 T cell receptor beta chains presented below share a single source sample, sequenced in a study of identical twins. TCRdb ran MiXCR on the 5' RACE reads and lists one entry per CDR3 protein. The sample has 250,000 or so distinct CDR3 sequences, 6% to 8.5% seen once; the top ten hold 5.4%. These data were also filed under a second study, of yellow fever vaccine responses in identical twins.

Sequencing was carried out using CD8+ T cells sorted from blood. These receptors were taken from a woman between 18 and 30 years old in good health.

This clonotype has a handful of counts. The rearrangement links TRBV2 to TRBJ2-7; 7 nucleotides match TRBD1. Per germline, CDR1 SNHLY and CDR2 FYNNEI. The trim removed 10 bases at V and 4 bases at J, leaving 7 bases unmatched. CDR3 length: 12 amino acids. The CDR3 is CATTGRGYEQYV. The DNA for the CDR3 is TGTGCCACCACTGGCAGGGGGTACGAGCAGTACGTC.

This clonotype showed up just a few times. The rearrangement links TRBV2 to TRBJ1-2, with TRBD1 identical over 8 bases. The ends lost 8 bases at V and 3 bases at J; junction bases unmatched: 8. The CDR3 has 14 amino acids. The germline CDR1 and CDR2 sequences are SNHLY and FYNNEI. The CDR3 loop reads CASGDGQGDYGYTF. The DNA of the CDR3 is TGTGCCAGCGGGGATGGACAGGGCGACTATGGCTACACCTTC.